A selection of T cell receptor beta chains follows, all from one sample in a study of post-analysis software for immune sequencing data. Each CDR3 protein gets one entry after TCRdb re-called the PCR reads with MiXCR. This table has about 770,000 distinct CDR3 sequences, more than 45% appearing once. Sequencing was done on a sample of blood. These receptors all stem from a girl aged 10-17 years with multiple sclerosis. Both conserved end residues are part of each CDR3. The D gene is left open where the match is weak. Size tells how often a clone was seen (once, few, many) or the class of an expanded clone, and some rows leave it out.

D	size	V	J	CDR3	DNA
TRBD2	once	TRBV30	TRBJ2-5	CAWSVRRTSASEETQYF	TGTGCCTGGAGTGTAAGGAGGACTAGCGCAAGCGAAGAGACCCAGTACTTC
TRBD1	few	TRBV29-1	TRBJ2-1	CSARDSSLSEQFF	TGCAGCGCCCGGGACAGTTCACTGAGTGAGCAGTTCTTC
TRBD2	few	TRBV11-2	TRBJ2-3	CASSLQPRGLAGDTQYF	TGTGCCAGCAGCTTACAACCGAGGGGACTAGCGGGAGATACGCAGTATTTT
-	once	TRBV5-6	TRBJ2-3	CASGGPGTDTQYF	TGTGCCAGCGGTGGACCCGGCACAGATACGCAGTATTTT
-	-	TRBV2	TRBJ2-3	CASMWRVSTDTQYF	TGTGCCAGCATGTGGCGGGTTAGCACAGATACGCAGTATTTT
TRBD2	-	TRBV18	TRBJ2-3	CASSPTSVNTDTQYF	TGTGCCAGCTCACCAACTAGCGTAAACACAGATACGCAGTATTTT
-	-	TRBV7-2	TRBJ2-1	CASSLVGQGWYF	TGTGCCAGCAGCTTAGTAGGGCAGGGGTGGTACTTC
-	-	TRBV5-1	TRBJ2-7	CAGSPFEGSYEQYF	TGCGCCGGCAGCCCTTTTGAGGGTTCCTACGAGCAGTACTTC
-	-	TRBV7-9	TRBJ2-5	CASSPQGSAEQYF	TGTGCCAGCAGCCCCCAGGGATCCGCGGAGCAGTACTTC
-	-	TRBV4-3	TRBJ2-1	CASSQELLFSSYNEQFF	TGCGCCAGCAGCCAAGAATTACTATTCTCCTCCTACAATGAGCAGTTCTTC
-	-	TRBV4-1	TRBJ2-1	CASSQAQTAGNEQFF	TGCGCCAGCAGCCAAGCTCAGACCGCGGGGAATGAGCAGTTCTTC
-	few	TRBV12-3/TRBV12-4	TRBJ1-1	CASSPPPWANTEAFF	TGTGCCAGCAGCCCACCTCCTTGGGCTAACACTGAAGCTTTCTTT
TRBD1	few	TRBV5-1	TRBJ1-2	CASSLIGQGGDTF	TGCGCCAGCAGCTTGATTGGACAGGGAGGGGACACCTTC
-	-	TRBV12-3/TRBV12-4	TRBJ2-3	CASSPGAASTDTQYF	TGTGCCAGCAGCCCTGGGGCAGCGAGCACAGATACGCAGTATTTT
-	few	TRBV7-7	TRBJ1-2	CASSHPGGLGYGYTF	TGTGCTAGCAGCCACCCGGGGGGGCTTGGCTATGGCTACACCTTC
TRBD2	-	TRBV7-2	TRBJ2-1	CASSHRTSGILSSYNEQFF	TGTGCCAGCAGCCACAGGACTAGCGGTATATTAAGCTCCTACAATGAGCAGTTCTTC
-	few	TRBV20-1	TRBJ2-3	CSAKQGTLDTQYF	TGCAGTGCTAAACAGGGGACTCTTGATACGCAGTATTTT
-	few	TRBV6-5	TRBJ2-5	CASSYLISETQYF	TGTGCCAGCAGTTACCTCATCTCGGAGACCCAGTACTTC
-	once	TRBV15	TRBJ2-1	CATSRDVTGGANEQFF	TGTGCCACCAGCAGAGATGTCACAGGAGGGGCCAATGAGCAGTTCTTC
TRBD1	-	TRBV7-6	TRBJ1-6	CASSPQGVGDRNSPLHF	TGTGCCAGCAGCCCCCAGGGGGTGGGGGATCGAAATTCACCCCTCCACTTT
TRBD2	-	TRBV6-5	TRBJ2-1	CAIRGLALEEQFF	TGTGCCATCCGTGGACTAGCGTTAGAAGAGCAGTTCTTC
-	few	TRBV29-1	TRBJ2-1	CSVDEEAAYNEQFF	TGCAGCGTTGATGAGGAGGCCGCCTACAATGAGCAGTTCTTC
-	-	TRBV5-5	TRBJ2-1	CASSLEGREASYNEQFF	TGTGCCAGCAGCTTGGAGGGCAGAGAGGCCTCCTACAATGAGCAGTTCTTC
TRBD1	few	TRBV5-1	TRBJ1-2	CASSYTGEFYGYTF	TGCGCCAGCAGCTATACAGGGGAGTTCTATGGCTACACCTTC